These T cell receptor beta chains were read from a single sample in a study of PD-L1 blockade in urothelial cancer. Method: immunoSEQ multiplex PCR; TCRdb's copy keeps in-frame clones and lacks some. This table holds about 84,000 clones, over 80% found once. The source material was PBMCs, sampled around atezolizumab (anti-PD-L1) treatment. The source of these receptors is a man between 65 and 85 years old with urothelial cancer. Each CDR3 is given with its conserved first and last residue. D genes are given only for firm matches. Not all rows give a size; the values are once, few, many and, for expanded clones, a class.

once	TRBV18	TRBD2	TRBJ2-1	CASSPAWSGSGEQFF	TGTGCCAGCTCACCCGCGTGGAGCGGGAGCGGAGAGCAGTTCTTC
-	TRBV4-1	-	TRBJ1-2	CASSQDPRSGYGYTF	TGCGCCAGCAGCCAAGACCCCCGCAGTGGCTATGGCTACACCTTC
-	TRBV18	-	TRBJ2-3	CASSPLGGTDTQYF	TGTGCCAGCTCACCTCTCGGAGGCACAGATACGCAGTATTTT
-	TRBV6-4	TRBD2	TRBJ2-1	CASSLAGAGDEQFF	TGTGCCAGCTCGCTAGCGGGGGCGGGGGATGAGCAGTTCTTC
once	TRBV5-8	TRBD2	TRBJ2-1	CASSRGTSGRAGEQFF	TGTGCCAGCAGCCGGGGGACTAGCGGGAGGGCGGGTGAGCAGTTCTTC
-	TRBV7-9	TRBD1	TRBJ1-1	CASSLEGARDTEAFF	TGTGCCAGCAGCTTAGAGGGGGCGCGGGACACTGAAGCTTTCTTT
-	TRBV10-1	-	TRBJ2-7	CASSEGPLSYEQYF	TGCGCCAGCAGTGAGGGCCCCCTCTCCTACGAGCAGTACTTC
-	TRBV7-6	TRBD2	TRBJ2-1	CASSLEALAGFDEQFF	TGTGCCAGCAGCTTAGAGGCACTAGCGGGATTCGATGAGCAGTTCTTC
-	TRBV19	TRBD1	TRBJ2-7	CASSIRGRDSEQYF	TGTGCCAGTAGTATAAGGGGCCGGGACAGCGAGCAGTACTTC
-	TRBV5-1	-	TRBJ2-7	CASSLGTVGGYEQYF	TGCGCCAGCAGCTTGGGGACTGTAGGTGGATACGAGCAGTACTTC
-	TRBV19	TRBD1	TRBJ1-5	CASSTGTGLFGNQPQHF	TGTGCCAGTAGTACCGGGACAGGGTTATTCGGCAATCAGCCCCAGCATTTT
-	TRBV19	TRBD1	TRBJ2-5	CASSSQGAKETQYF	TGTGCCAGTAGTTCGCAGGGGGCCAAAGAGACCCAGTACTTC
once	TRBV6-5	-	TRBJ2-1	CASSPGADEQFF	TGTGCCAGCAGTCCAGGGGCTGATGAGCAGTTCTTC
-	TRBV19	TRBD1	TRBJ1-1	CASSRGQGRNTEAFF	TGTGCCAGTAGTAGGGGACAGGGGAGGAACACTGAAGCTTTCTTT
-	TRBV30	-	TRBJ1-2	CAWSEPNHYGYTF	TGTGCCTGGAGCGAACCTAACCACTATGGCTACACCTTC
few	TRBV5-8	TRBD1	TRBJ1-6	CASSPAANRGNSPLHF	TGTGCCAGCAGCCCCGCGGCTAACAGGGGTAATTCACCCCTCCACTTT
-	TRBV4-3	-	TRBJ2-1	CASSQDLGVKTQFF	TGCGCCAGCAGCCAAGACCTCGGTGTTAAAACTCAGTTCTTC
-	TRBV4-3	-	TRBJ2-7	CASSQGEMRSGYEQYF	TGCGCCAGCAGCCAAGGAGAGATGCGGAGTGGCTACGAGCAGTACTTC
-	TRBV5-1	TRBD2	TRBJ2-3	CASSISGGAGDTQYF	TGCGCCAGCAGTATTAGCGGGGGGGCCGGAGATACGCAGTATTTT
-	TRBV27	-	TRBJ1-1	CASSRHAENTEAFF	TGTGCCAGCAGTAGACACGCCGAGAACACTGAAGCTTTCTTT
-	TRBV30	-	TRBJ2-6	CAWSVPTGIVGANVLTF	TGTGCCTGGAGTGTACCCACGGGAATTGTTGGGGCCAACGTCCTGACTTTC
-	TRBV15	TRBD2	TRBJ2-2	CATSPRGGELGELFF	TGTGCCACCAGCCCCCGGGGGGGGGAGCTGGGGGAGCTGTTTTTT
-	TRBV11-2	-	TRBJ2-3	CASSSNSRTDTQYF	TGTGCCAGCAGCTCGAACAGTCGCACAGATACGCAGTATTTT
-	TRBV11-2	-	TRBJ1-4	CASTKLRGEKLFF	TGTGCCAGCACCAAACTCAGGGGTGAAAAACTGTTTTTT
-	TRBV18	-	TRBJ2-5	CASSLRETQYF	TGTGCCAGCTCACTACGGGAGACCCAGTACTTC
few	TRBV5-1	TRBD1	TRBJ1-4	CASSVQGAANEKLFF	TGCGCCAGCAGCGTTCAGGGGGCGGCTAATGAAAAACTGTTTTTT
-	TRBV19	-	TRBJ1-3	CASSKDTSSSGNTIYF	TGTGCCAGTAGTAAGGACACCTCCAGCTCTGGAAACACCATATATTTT
few	TRBV10-3	TRBD1	TRBJ2-1	CAISPDRERVNEQFF	TGTGCCATCAGCCCGGACAGGGAAAGAGTCAATGAGCAGTTCTTC
-	TRBV2	-	TRBJ1-3	CASSNGASSGNTIYF	TGTGCCAGCAGTAACGGAGCTAGCTCTGGAAACACCATATATTTT